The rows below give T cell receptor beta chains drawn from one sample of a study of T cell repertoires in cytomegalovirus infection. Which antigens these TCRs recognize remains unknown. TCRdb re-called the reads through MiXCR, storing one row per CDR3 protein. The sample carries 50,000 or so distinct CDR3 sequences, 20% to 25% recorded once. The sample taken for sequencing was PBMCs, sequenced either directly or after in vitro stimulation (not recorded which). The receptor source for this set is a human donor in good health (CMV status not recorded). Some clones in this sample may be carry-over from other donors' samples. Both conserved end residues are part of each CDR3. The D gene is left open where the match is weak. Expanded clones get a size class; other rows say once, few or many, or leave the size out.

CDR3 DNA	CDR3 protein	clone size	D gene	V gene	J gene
TGTGCCAGCAGCCCCGACCCGGGACTAGCGGGGGGGTTTAGCACAGATACGCAGTATTTT	CASSPDPGLAGGFSTDTQYF	.	TRBD2	TRBV3-1	TRBJ2-3
TGCAGTGCTAGAGATGGGGGGAGCTCCTACAATGAGCAGTTCTTC	CSARDGGSSYNEQFF	.	.	TRBV20-1	TRBJ2-1
TGTGCCAGCAGAGGGACAGGATACTATGGCTACACCTTC	CASRGTGYYGYTF	few	TRBD1	TRBV27	TRBJ1-2
TGCAGCCTAACCCGGGGGAACACTGAAGCTTTCTTT	CSLTRGNTEAFF	few	.	TRBV20-1	TRBJ1-1
TGTGCCAGCAGTTTCTCTAGCCGCACAGATACGCAGTATTTT	CASSFSSRTDTQYF	.	.	TRBV12-3/TRBV12-4	TRBJ2-3
TGTGCCAGCAGCTTACGAGCCCGGTATGCCGGGGAGCTGTTTTTT	CASSLRARYAGELFF	many	.	TRBV7-8	TRBJ2-2
TGTGCCAGCAACAGGGGCAATCAGCCCCAGCATTTT	CASNRGNQPQHF	many	.	TRBV19	TRBJ1-5
TGTGCCAGCAGTTTATCCGTCCAGGGCAATCAGCCCCAGCATTTT	CASSLSVQGNQPQHF	few	.	TRBV28	TRBJ1-5
TGTGCCAGCAGCTCATACTCCTACGAGCAGTACTTC	CASSSYSYEQYF	.	.	TRBV28	TRBJ2-7
TGTGCCAGCAGCCGGGACAGGCAAACCGGGGAGCTGTTTTTT	CASSRDRQTGELFF	many	TRBD1	TRBV7-9	TRBJ2-2
TGTGCCAGCCGCGGGGCCACTGGGGCCAACGTCCTGACTTTC	CASRGATGANVLTF	.	.	TRBV19	TRBJ2-6
TGTGCCAGCAGCTTACTAGCGCCTAGCTCCTACAATGAGCAGTTCTTC	CASSLLAPSSYNEQFF	few	.	TRBV7-8	TRBJ2-1
TGTGCCAGCAAGATCATGAACACTGAAGCTTTCTTT	CASKIMNTEAFF	.	.	TRBV5-6	TRBJ1-1
TGTGCCAGCAGTGTTAGCGGGAGGTCCTACGAGCAGTACTTC	CASSVSGRSYEQYF	few	TRBD2	TRBV2	TRBJ2-7
TGCGCCAGCAGCCAAGATAGGGTGGACCTAGGGGAAAAACTGTTTTTT	CASSQDRVDLGEKLFF	many	.	TRBV4-1	TRBJ1-4
TGTGCCACTCGACAGCACATCTCCTACGAGCAGTACTTC	CATRQHISYEQYF	many	.	TRBV10-3	TRBJ2-7
TGTGCCAGCAGTTGGACTAGAGGGGGGACCTACAATGAGCAGTTCTTC	CASSWTRGGTYNEQFF	.	.	TRBV6-2/TRBV6-3	TRBJ2-1
TGCAGTGCTAGTAGCGGGATAAGGTCCTACAATGAGCAGTTCTTC	CSASSGIRSYNEQFF	many	TRBD2	TRBV20-1	TRBJ2-1
TGTGCCAGCTCACCAATAGGTCCGGGTCCGACAGATACGCAGTATTTT	CASSPIGPGPTDTQYF	.	.	TRBV18	TRBJ2-3
TGTGCCAGCAGCTTAGGGGGTGGGACTTTCTTT	CASSLGGGTFF	few	.	TRBV7-2	TRBJ1-1
TGTGCCAGCAGTTTTCCTCGAAAGGGATTGGCGATGAGCTCCTACAATGAGCAGTTCTTC	CASSFPRKGLAMSSYNEQFF	few	.	TRBV12-3/TRBV12-4	TRBJ2-1
TGCGCCAGCAGCGAGACAGGACTCAATCAGCCCCAGCATTTT	CASSETGLNQPQHF	.	.	TRBV5-1	TRBJ1-5
TGTGCCAGCAGACCCGGGCAGTCTCACCCCGATTCACCCCTCCACTTT	CASRPGQSHPDSPLHF	few	.	TRBV14	TRBJ1-6
TGTGCCAGCAGCTTAGCGCTAAGGGCACCCCTCCACTTT	CASSLALRAPLHF	many	.	TRBV7-2	TRBJ1-6
TGTGCCAGCGGGCGGGGTGGGCAGCCCCAGCATTTT	CASGRGGQPQHF	many	.	TRBV5-6	TRBJ1-5
TGCAGCGTTTACAGGGGAACCGGGGAGCTGTTTTTT	CSVYRGTGELFF	once	TRBD1	TRBV29-1	TRBJ2-2
TGTGCCAGCAGTGTTGAGGGGAATTCACCCCTCCACTTT	CASSVEGNSPLHF	many	.	TRBV2	TRBJ1-6
TGTGCCAGCAGCTTATTGACGGGAACCCAAGAGACCCAGTACTTC	CASSLLTGTQETQYF	many	.	TRBV7-2	TRBJ2-5
TGTGCCAGCACAATGACTGAATTGGGTGAGCAGTTCTTC	CASTMTELGEQFF	medium-sized	.	TRBV7-2	TRBJ2-1
TGTGCCAGCAGAGCTAGAGGACAGGGGAGCAATCAGCCCCAGCATTTT	CASRARGQGSNQPQHF	few	TRBD1	TRBV6-6	TRBJ1-5
TGTGCCAGCAGCTTGGTGGGCCAAGGGGATGTTTCACCCCTCCACTTT	CASSLVGQGDVSPLHF	many	.	TRBV7-2	TRBJ1-6
TGTGCCAGCAGCCCGACTAGCGGGGGGGCTTACGAGCAGTACTTC	CASSPTSGGAYEQYF	many	TRBD2	TRBV7-2	TRBJ2-7
TGTGCCAGCAACCTCAGGGCGTCTAGCACAGATACGCAGTATTTT	CASNLRASSTDTQYF	.	.	TRBV2	TRBJ2-3